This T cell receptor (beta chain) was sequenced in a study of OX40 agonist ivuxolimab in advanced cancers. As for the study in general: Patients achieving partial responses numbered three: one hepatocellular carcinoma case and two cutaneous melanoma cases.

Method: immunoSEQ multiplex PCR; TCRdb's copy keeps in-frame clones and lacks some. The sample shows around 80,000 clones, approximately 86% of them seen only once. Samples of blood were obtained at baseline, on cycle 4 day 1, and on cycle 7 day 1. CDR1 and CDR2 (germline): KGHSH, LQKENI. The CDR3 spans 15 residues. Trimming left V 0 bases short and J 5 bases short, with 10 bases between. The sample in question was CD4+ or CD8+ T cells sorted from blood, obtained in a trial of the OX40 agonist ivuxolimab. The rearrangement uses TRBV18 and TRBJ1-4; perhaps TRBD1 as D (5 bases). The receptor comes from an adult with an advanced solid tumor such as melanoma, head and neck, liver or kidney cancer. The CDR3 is CASSPPGENNEKLFF. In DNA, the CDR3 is TGTGCCAGCTCACCACCGGGGGAAAACAATGAAAAACTGTTTTTT.